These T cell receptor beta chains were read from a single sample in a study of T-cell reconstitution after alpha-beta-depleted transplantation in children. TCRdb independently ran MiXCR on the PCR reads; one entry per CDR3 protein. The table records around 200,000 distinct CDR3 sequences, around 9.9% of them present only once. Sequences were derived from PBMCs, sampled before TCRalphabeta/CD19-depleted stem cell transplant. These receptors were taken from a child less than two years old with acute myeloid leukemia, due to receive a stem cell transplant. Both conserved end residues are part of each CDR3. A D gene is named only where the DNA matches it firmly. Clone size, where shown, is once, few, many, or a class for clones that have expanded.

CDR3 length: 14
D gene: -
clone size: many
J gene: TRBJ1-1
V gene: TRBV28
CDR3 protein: CASSLGHRYTEAFF
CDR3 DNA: TGTGCCAGCAGTTTAGGACATCGGTACACTGAAGCTTTCTTT

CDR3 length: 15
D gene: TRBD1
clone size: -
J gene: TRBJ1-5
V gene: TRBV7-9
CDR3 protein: CASSFHTGGPQPQHF
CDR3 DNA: TGTGCCAGCAGCTTCCACACAGGGGGCCCCCAGCCCCAGCATTTT

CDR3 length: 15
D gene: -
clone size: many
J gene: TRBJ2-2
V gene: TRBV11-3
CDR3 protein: CASSSNGRYTGELFF
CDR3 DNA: TGTGCCAGCAGCTCTAACGGGAGATACACCGGGGAGCTGTTTTTT

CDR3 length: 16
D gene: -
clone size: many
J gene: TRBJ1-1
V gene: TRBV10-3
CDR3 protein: CAISEAEGGRITEAFF
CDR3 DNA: TGTGCCATCAGTGAGGCCGAGGGGGGGCGGATTACTGAAGCTTTCTTT

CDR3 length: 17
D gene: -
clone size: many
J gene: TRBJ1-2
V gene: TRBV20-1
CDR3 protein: CSARDLLAALANYGYTF
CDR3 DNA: TGCAGTGCTAGAGATCTATTGGCGGCCCTAGCTAACTATGGCTACACCTTC

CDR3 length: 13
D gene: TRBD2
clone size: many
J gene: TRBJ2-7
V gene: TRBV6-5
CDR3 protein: CATGRGGPYEQYF
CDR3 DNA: TGTGCCACAGGGCGGGGGGGACCCTACGAGCAGTACTTC

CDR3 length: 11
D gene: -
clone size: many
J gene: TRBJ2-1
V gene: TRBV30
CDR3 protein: CAFALYNEQFF
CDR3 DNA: TGTGCCTTCGCCCTCTACAATGAGCAGTTCTTC

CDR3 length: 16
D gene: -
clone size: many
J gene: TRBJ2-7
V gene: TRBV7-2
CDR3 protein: CASSLRYILGSYEQYF
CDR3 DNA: TGTGCCAGCAGCTTGCGGTATATCCTTGGTTCCTACGAGCAGTACTTC

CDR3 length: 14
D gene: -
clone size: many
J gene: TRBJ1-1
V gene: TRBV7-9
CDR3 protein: CASSSWVLNTEAFF
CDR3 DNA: TGTGCCAGCAGCTCATGGGTCTTAAACACTGAAGCTTTCTTT

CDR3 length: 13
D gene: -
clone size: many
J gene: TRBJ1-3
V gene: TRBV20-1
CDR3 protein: CSASRNSGNTIYF
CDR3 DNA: TGCAGTGCTAGTCGTAACTCTGGAAACACCATATATTTT

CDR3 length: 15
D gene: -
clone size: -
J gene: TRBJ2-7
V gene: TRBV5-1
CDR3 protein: CASSLWDSRGGEQYF
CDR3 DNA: TGCGCCAGCAGCTTGTGGGACTCTCGGGGCGGTGAGCAGTACTTC

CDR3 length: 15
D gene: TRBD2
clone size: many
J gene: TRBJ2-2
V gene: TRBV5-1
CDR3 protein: CASSPPSGGTGELFF
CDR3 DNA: TGCGCCAGCAGCCCGCCTAGCGGGGGAACCGGGGAGCTGTTTTTT

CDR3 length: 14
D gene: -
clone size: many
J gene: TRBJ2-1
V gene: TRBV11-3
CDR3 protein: CASSPGPGSNEQFF
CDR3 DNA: TGTGCCAGCAGCCCCGGTCCGGGGTCCAATGAGCAGTTCTTC

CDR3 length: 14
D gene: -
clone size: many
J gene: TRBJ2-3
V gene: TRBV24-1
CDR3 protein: CATSVDRGPDTQYF
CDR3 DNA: TGTGCCACCAGTGTTGACCGAGGGCCCGATACGCAGTATTTT

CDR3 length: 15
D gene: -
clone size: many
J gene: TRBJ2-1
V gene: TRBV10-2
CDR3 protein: CASRARDSRYNEQFF
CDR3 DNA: TGCGCCAGCAGAGCACGGGACTCCCGCTACAATGAGCAGTTCTTC

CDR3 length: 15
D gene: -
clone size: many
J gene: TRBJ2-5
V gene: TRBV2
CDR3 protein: CASRTRGGYGETQYF
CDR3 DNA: TGTGCCAGCAGAACAAGAGGCGGTTATGGCGAGACCCAGTACTTC

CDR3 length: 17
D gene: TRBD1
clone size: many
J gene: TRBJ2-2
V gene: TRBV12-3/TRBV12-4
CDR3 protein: CASGRTGGVLNTGELFF
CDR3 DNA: TGTGCCAGCGGAAGGACAGGGGGCGTCCTGAACACCGGGGAGCTGTTTTTT

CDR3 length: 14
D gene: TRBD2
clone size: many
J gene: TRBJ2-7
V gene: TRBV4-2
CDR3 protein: CASSTTSGPFEQYF
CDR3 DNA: TGTGCCAGCAGCACCACTAGCGGTCCATTCGAGCAGTACTTC